This is a list of T cell receptor beta chains from one sample in a study of blood T cells in healthy people across ages. TCRdb re-derived calls from the 5' RACE reads in MiXCR, one entry per CDR3 protein. This sample has about 580,000 distinct CDR3 sequences, with 47% found just once. Sequenced material: blood. Receptors were obtained from an older man in good health. Both conserved end residues are part of each CDR3. The order of the fields is J gene, V gene, D gene, clone size, CDR3 DNA, CDR3 protein. D genes are given only for firm matches. Where a row states a size, it is once, few, many or the class of an expanded clone; other rows omit it.

TRBJ2-1 | TRBV11-2 | TRBD2 | NA | TGTGCCAGCAGCTTAATTAGCGGGAGGGCGGTGTACAATGAGCAGTTCTTC | CASSLISGRAVYNEQFF
TRBJ2-1 | TRBV7-9 | NA | few | TGTGCCAGCAGCTTAGACGGGCTGAGCTCCTACAATGAGCAGTTCTTC | CASSLDGLSSYNEQFF
TRBJ2-1 | TRBV7-2 | TRBD2 | NA | TGTGCCAGCAGCGTGAGCGGGGGGTCATCCTACAATGAGCAGTTCTTC | CASSVSGGSSYNEQFF
TRBJ1-2 | TRBV3-1 | TRBD1 | few | TGTGCCAGCAGCCGGAGGGGACAGGGCGCTGACTATGGCTACACCTTC | CASSRRGQGADYGYTF
TRBJ2-3 | TRBV12-3/TRBV12-4 | TRBD2 | few | TGTGCCAGCAGTTTAAGGGGACTAGTGAGATTTAGCGATACGCAGTATTTT | CASSLRGLVRFSDTQYF
TRBJ1-1 | TRBV5-1 | NA | NA | TGCGCCAGCAGCTCGGGCTCGGGGAACACTGAAGCTTTCTTT | CASSSGSGNTEAFF
TRBJ2-6 | TRBV15 | NA | few | TGTGCCACCAGCAGAATCACAGTCACCTCTGGGGCCAACGTCCTGACTTTC | CATSRITVTSGANVLTF
TRBJ1-2 | TRBV12-3/TRBV12-4 | NA | few | TGTGCCAGCAGTTTAGGTGGGGGCAGGTATGGCTACACCTTC | CASSLGGGRYGYTF
TRBJ2-7 | TRBV29-1 | TRBD1 | NA | TGCAGCGCCAACACAGGGGTTTCCTACGAGCAGTACTTC | CSANTGVSYEQYF
TRBJ1-4 | TRBV3-1 | NA | few | TGTGCCAGCAGCCGTCGACAAGGAAATGAAAAACTGTTTTTT | CASSRRQGNEKLFF
TRBJ2-6 | TRBV11-2 | NA | few | TGTGCCAGCAGCTTAGAACGAGGCCGACACTCTGGGGCCAACGTCCTGACTTTC | CASSLERGRHSGANVLTF
TRBJ2-3 | TRBV4-3 | TRBD2 | NA | TGCGCCAGCAGCCGAGAGGTCACTAGCGGGAGTGATACGCAGTATTTT | CASSREVTSGSDTQYF
TRBJ2-5 | TRBV6-6 | TRBD1 | many | TGTGCCAGCAGTCACACAGGGGCACCCCACGGGGAGACCCAGTACTTC | CASSHTGAPHGETQYF
TRBJ2-2 | TRBV5-1 | TRBD2 | NA | TGCGCCAGCAGCTTTCAACTAGCGGATAACACCGGGGAGCTGTTTTTT | CASSFQLADNTGELFF
TRBJ2-1 | TRBV5-1 | NA | few | TGCGCCAGCAGCTTGGGTCGGGGGGCAAATGACAATGAGCAGTTCTTC | CASSLGRGANDNEQFF
TRBJ2-1 | TRBV11-2 | NA | few | TGTGCCAGCAGCTTAGTATTTAGTGTCTGGAGTGAGCAGTTCTTC | CASSLVFSVWSEQFF
TRBJ2-7 | TRBV7-2 | NA | few | TGTGCCAGCAGCTTAGTAGAGGGCTCCGGCGAGCAGTACTTC | CASSLVEGSGEQYF
TRBJ2-4 | TRBV6-2/TRBV6-3 | TRBD2 | few | TGTGCCAGCAGTCCCCTAGCGGGGCCAGCCAAAAACATTCAGTACTTC | CASSPLAGPAKNIQYF
TRBJ2-5 | TRBV7-9 | NA | few | TGTGCCAGCAGCCCTGGAGGGACAGCCCAAGAGACCCAGTACTTC | CASSPGGTAQETQYF
TRBJ1-1 | TRBV29-1 | NA | few | TGCAGCGTGCGGGTACAGGGTTTAGGCACTGAAGCTTTCTTT | CSVRVQGLGTEAFF
TRBJ2-1 | TRBV20-1 | TRBD2 | NA | TGCAGTGCTACCGGTCCGGGACTAGTTTCTGATGAGCAGTTCTTC | CSATGPGLVSDEQFF
TRBJ2-5 | TRBV6-2/TRBV6-3 | NA | NA | TGTGCCAGCAGTGACCGACAGCAAGAGACCCAGTACTTC | CASSDRQQETQYF
TRBJ1-6 | TRBV6-5 | NA | few | TGTGCCAGCAGTCCTGGACGGGATTCACCCCTCCACTTT | CASSPGRDSPLHF
TRBJ2-5 | TRBV30 | NA | once | TGTGCCTGGAGTGCCGACCGGGGTGGGTGGGAGACCCAGTACTTC | CAWSADRGGWETQYF
TRBJ2-7 | TRBV20-1 | TRBD1 | few | TGCAGTGCTATACCCCGGGACAGCGAGCAGTACTTC | CSAIPRDSEQYF
TRBJ1-6 | TRBV6-5 | NA | NA | TGTGCCAGCAGCCGGAGCTCCTATAATTCACCCCTCCACTTT | CASSRSSYNSPLHF
TRBJ2-4 | TRBV20-1 | NA | NA | TGCAGTGCTGGCCGGGGTCTCATTCAGTACTTC | CSAGRGLIQYF
TRBJ1-6 | TRBV7-9 | TRBD1 | NA | TGTGCCAGCAGCGGAAGACAGGGGGCGTATTCACCCCTCCACTTT | CASSGRQGAYSPLHF